This TCR beta chain originates from a study of post-analysis software for immune sequencing data. Study background: Multiple sclerosis in the patients followed relapsing-remitting, secondary progressive and progressive-relapsing courses. General study points: Those with multiple sclerosis, the patient group, showed significantly lower normalized Chao1 diversity than controls. Four or five TRBV segments (TRBV5-6, TRBV5-1 and TRBV20-1 among them) occurred more frequently in patients than in controls.

Presence of unique molecular identifiers characterized the TCR beta cDNA libraries. The authors obtained roughly 0.5 million cDNA molecules from about 0.94 to 9.7 million T cells. TCRdb called the PCR reads again in MiXCR, with one record for every CDR3 protein. The sample holds roughly 430,000 distinct CDR3 sequences, 30% to 40% seen once. Trimming pared 3 bases from V and 0 bases from J, leaving 9 bases between. The CDR3 is 15 residues long. Germline V gives CDR1 ENHRY, CDR2 SYGVKD. A remark on this clonotype: Its antigen remains unknown.

Sequences were obtained from blood. This receptor was taken from a girl aged 2 to 9 with multiple sclerosis. This chain links TRBV10-3 with TRBJ2-1; the D is unclear. The CDR3 here is CAISEGGSSYNEQFF. The DNA of the CDR3 is TGTGCCATCAGTGAAGGCGGTAGCTCCTACAATGAGCAGTTCTTC.